The present T cell receptor (beta chain) was sequenced within a study of technical replicates of blood from a few donors. The CDR3 is 16 amino acids. V lost 1 base, J lost 0 bases, and 6 bases stayed unmatched. Per germline, CDR1 SEHNR and CDR2 FQNEAQ (reference sequence). TCRdb's copy holds only in-frame clones and misses some; the assay was immunoSEQ multiplex PCR. The sample lists some 62,000 clones, 87% seen once, with about 5.2% in the top ten. The clonotype was recovered from a human donor in good health. Some clones in this sample may be carry-over from other donors' samples. The V gene is TRBV7-9, the J gene TRBJ2-7; 7 bases align to TRBD2. The sample comprised PBMCs. In nucleotides, the CDR3 is TGTGCCAGCAGCTTAGGGGGGGGAACGAGCTCCTACGAGCAGTACTTC. This gives the protein CASSLGGGTSSYEQYF.